Listed below are T cell receptor beta chains from one sample, sequenced in a study of shared clonotypes between healthy human individuals. Produced via immunoSEQ multiplex PCR; TCRdb's table is partial and in-frame only. Among 1.6 million or so clones listed, approximately 98.5% were seen once. Sequencing was carried out using naive CD4+ T cells sorted from blood. The receptors here all came from a man aged 25-45 years in good health. The CDR3 runs from the conserved cysteine through the conserved F or W. A D gene is named only where the DNA matches it firmly. Size is omitted from some rows. Given values are once, few, many or a class for expanded clones.

D gene | J gene | V gene | clone size | CDR3 DNA | CDR3 protein
NA | TRBJ1-3 | TRBV30 | NA | TGTGCCTGGGTCAACTCTGGAAACACCATATATTTT | CAWVNSGNTIYF
NA | TRBJ2-3 | TRBV15 | NA | TGTGCCACCAGTCGGGATTACGATCGAGGGGATACGCAGTATTTT | CATSRDYDRGDTQYF
NA | TRBJ2-1 | TRBV5-1 | NA | TGCGCCAGCAGCTTTGGAGGGGGCGGGCAGCGGGAGCAGTTCTTC | CASSFGGGGQREQFF
NA | TRBJ2-7 | TRBV12-1 | NA | TGTGCCAGCAGCTTCGCAGGGAGGAACGAGCAGTACTTC | CASSFAGRNEQYF
NA | TRBJ2-1 | TRBV29-1 | once | TGCAGCGTGGGACATAGCTCCTACAATGAGCAGTTCTTC | CSVGHSSYNEQFF
NA | TRBJ2-3 | TRBV18 | NA | TGTGCCAGCTCACCAATCCCCCTCTCGGCAGATACGCAGTATTTT | CASSPIPLSADTQYF
NA | TRBJ2-7 | TRBV29-1 | NA | TGCAGCGTCGAGGGCGTCAGGAGTTACGAGCAGTACTTC | CSVEGVRSYEQYF
TRBD1 | TRBJ1-4 | TRBV18 | NA | TGTGCCAGCTCACAGCTCGGGACAGCGGCTGAAAAACTGTTTTTT | CASSQLGTAAEKLFF
TRBD2 | TRBJ2-5 | TRBV5-1 | NA | TGCGCCAGCAGCCAGGGACTAGCCGAAGAGACCCAGTACTTC | CASSQGLAEETQYF
TRBD1 | TRBJ2-5 | TRBV29-1 | NA | TGCAGCGTTTTGACAGGGGGCGTTATACAGACCCAGTACTTC | CSVLTGGVIQTQYF
TRBD2 | TRBJ2-3 | TRBV29-1 | NA | TGCAGCGTTGAAGCCCCTGGCGGGAGAGGCGCAGATACGCAGTATTTT | CSVEAPGGRGADTQYF
TRBD2 | TRBJ2-7 | TRBV10-3 | NA | TGTGCCATCAGGGCGGGACTAGCGGGAAGCAACGAGCAGTACTTC | CAIRAGLAGSNEQYF
NA | TRBJ2-3 | TRBV7-9 | NA | TGTGCCAGCAGCTTTATGACGAACACAGATACGCAGTATTTT | CASSFMTNTDTQYF
NA | TRBJ2-7 | TRBV12-5 | NA | TGTGCTAGTGGTTTGCCACAGGTCCCGAGGCCCGAGCAGTACTTC | CASGLPQVPRPEQYF
NA | TRBJ2-1 | TRBV9 | NA | TGTGCCAGCAGCGTTTCTAGCAGTTTCCAACGAGGGGACAATGAGCAGTTCTTC | CASSVSSSFQRGDNEQFF
TRBD2 | TRBJ2-7 | TRBV10-2 | NA | TGCGCCAGCACTGAACTAGCGGGGGCCTACGAGCAGTACTTC | CASTELAGAYEQYF
TRBD1 | TRBJ1-1 | TRBV29-1 | once | TGCAGCGTTGCCAGGACAGGGTCCCTTGGGACTGAAGCTTTCTTT | CSVARTGSLGTEAFF
TRBD1 | TRBJ2-7 | TRBV27 | NA | TGTGCCAGCAGTCCGGGACAGGCGTCCTCCTACGAGCAGTACTTC | CASSPGQASSYEQYF
TRBD1 | TRBJ2-4 | TRBV5-1 | NA | TGCGCCAGCAGCGTGACAGGGTCAGGCATTCAGTACTTC | CASSVTGSGIQYF
TRBD2 | TRBJ2-5 | TRBV18 | once | TGTGCCAGCTCACCACCGGCTAGCGGGGGGCAAGAGACCCAGTACTTC | CASSPPASGGQETQYF
TRBD2 | TRBJ2-1 | TRBV11-2 | NA | TGTGCCAGCAGCCCCCTAGCGGGAGCCTACAATGAGCAGTTCTTC | CASSPLAGAYNEQFF
TRBD2 | TRBJ2-3 | TRBV2 | NA | TGTGCCAGCAGTGAAGTCACTAGCGGGAGCACAGATACGCAGTATTTT | CASSEVTSGSTDTQYF
NA | TRBJ1-3 | TRBV11-2 | NA | TGTGCCAGCAGCGTCGGTTTTATTGGAAACACCATATATTTT | CASSVGFIGNTIYF
NA | TRBJ1-1 | TRBV7-3 | NA | TGTGCCAGCAGCTCGACAGGACCTAACACTGAAGCTTTCTTT | CASSSTGPNTEAFF
TRBD2 | TRBJ2-7 | TRBV18 | NA | TGTGCCAGCTCACCTTGGGGGACTAGCGGATTCTACGAGCAGTACTTC | CASSPWGTSGFYEQYF
NA | TRBJ2-7 | TRBV14 | few | TGTGCCAGCAGCCAAGTGGTAGGGGGGGAGCAGTACTTC | CASSQVVGGEQYF
NA | TRBJ2-7 | TRBV30 | NA | TGTGCCTGGAGTCTGGGACTTCCCTACGAGCAGTACTTC | CAWSLGLPYEQYF